A selection of T cell receptor beta chains follows, all from one sample in a study of T cell clones after liver transplantation. TCRdb keeps only in-frame clones here, not all; method: immunoSEQ multiplex PCR. The sample includes 20,000 to 25,000 clones, nearly 80% of them seen just once. This specimen consisted of CD8+ T cells from blood, obtained 52 to 60 months after liver transplant. The receptors come from a human patient who received a liver transplant. Some T cells may trace back to the graft donor. CDR3s include the opening cysteine and the closing phenylalanine or tryptophan. D genes are given only for firm matches. The size entry is marked missing in some rows and otherwise reads once, few, many or a size class.

abundance	v_gene	j_gene	d_gene	CDR3aa	CDR3nt
few	TRBV30	TRBJ2-3	TRBD1	CAWSPGQGSRDTQYF	TGTGCCTGGAGTCCGGGACAGGGGTCTCGAGATACGCAGTATTTT
.	TRBV6-5	TRBJ2-1	.	CASSPTLGRRNEQFF	TGTGCCAGCAGTCCTACTTTGGGAAGGCGGAATGAGCAGTTCTTC
few	TRBV6-5	TRBJ1-5	.	CASRPTRINQPQHF	TGTGCCAGCAGACCCACACGGATCAATCAGCCCCAGCATTTT
few	TRBV27	TRBJ1-6	.	CASRIPGSANSPLHF	TGTGCCAGCAGGATACCGGGATCTGCGAATTCACCCCTCCACTTT
.	TRBV27	TRBJ2-3	TRBD1	CASSLVRGQGTDTQYF	TGTGCCAGCAGCCTCGTACGGGGACAGGGGACAGATACGCAGTATTTT
.	TRBV6-1	TRBJ2-7	.	CASNPGDHEQYF	TGTGCCAGCAATCCGGGGGACCACGAGCAGTACTTC
.	TRBV5-5	TRBJ1-2	.	CASSLGAGVGYTF	TGTGCCAGCAGCTTGGGGGCAGGGGTTGGCTACACCTTC
once	TRBV4-1	TRBJ2-7	.	CASSPAEASYEQYF	TGCGCCAGCAGTCCCGCCGAGGCCTCCTACGAGCAGTACTTC
.	TRBV27	TRBJ1-2	.	CASRPPPTHINYGYTF	TGTGCCAGCAGACCACCACCTACTCACATTAACTATGGCTACACCTTC
.	TRBV7-4	TRBJ2-2	.	CASKDIRTGELFF	TGTGCCAGCAAGGACATCCGAACCGGGGAGCTGTTTTTT
.	TRBV30	TRBJ1-1	TRBD1	CAWKDGTGGEEAFF	TGTGCCTGGAAAGATGGGACAGGGGGAGAAGAGGCTTTCTTT
.	TRBV30	TRBJ1-5	.	CAWSWTGGNQPQHF	TGTGCCTGGAGTTGGACGGGGGGCAATCAGCCCCAGCATTTT
.	TRBV20-1	TRBJ2-1	.	CSARTLAEQFF	TGCAGTGCTAGAACCCTAGCCGAGCAGTTCTTC
.	TRBV13	TRBJ2-7	TRBD1	CASSLQGARSEQYF	TGTGCCAGCAGCTTACAGGGGGCTAGGAGCGAGCAGTACTTC
.	TRBV13	TRBJ2-6	.	CASMGRGWGSGANVLTF	TGTGCCAGCATGGGGAGAGGTTGGGGCTCTGGGGCCAACGTCCTGACTTTC
.	TRBV7-9	TRBJ2-7	.	CASSLGNSYEQYF	TGTGCCAGCAGCTTAGGGAACTCCTACGAGCAGTACTTC
.	TRBV6-5	TRBJ1-3	TRBD1	CASSPDRIGNTIYF	TGTGCCAGCAGTCCGGACAGGATCGGAAACACCATATATTTT
.	TRBV5-1	TRBJ2-7	.	CASSLETPSYEQYF	TGCGCCAGCAGCTTGGAGACACCATCCTACGAGCAGTACTTC
.	TRBV2	TRBJ2-7	TRBD1	CASGTGYEQYF	TGTGCCAGCGGGACAGGCTACGAGCAGTACTTC
.	TRBV7-9	TRBJ1-1	.	CASSLAGWSAFF	TGTGCCAGCAGCTTAGCCGGATGGTCAGCTTTCTTT
.	TRBV27	TRBJ1-1	.	CASNRLNTEAFF	TGTGCCAGCAACAGATTGAACACTGAAGCTTTCTTT
.	TRBV28	TRBJ2-7	TRBD1	CASSLEQGSLDEQYF	TGTGCCAGCAGCCTCGAACAGGGGAGTTTGGACGAGCAGTACTTC
.	TRBV7-9	TRBJ1-4	.	CASSLVQGDHEKLFF	TGTGCCAGCAGCTTAGTGCAGGGAGACCATGAAAAACTGTTTTTT
.	TRBV19	TRBJ2-3	TRBD1	CATSPGQGLENTQYF	TGTGCCACCTCACCGGGACAGGGGCTCGAGAATACGCAGTATTTT
.	TRBV30	TRBJ2-7	TRBD2	CAWSVGTSGGYEQYF	TGTGCCTGGAGTGTAGGGACTAGCGGGGGATACGAGCAGTACTTC
.	TRBV2	TRBJ1-5	.	CASSFEGFYNQPQHF	TGTGCCAGCAGTTTCGAAGGGTTTTACAATCAGCCCCAGCATTTT
few	TRBV9	TRBJ2-7	TRBD2	CASRGREGEQYF	TGTGCCAGCAGAGGGAGGGAGGGCGAGCAGTACTTC
.	TRBV6-5	TRBJ2-7	TRBD2	CASSPRGGYEQYF	TGTGCCAGCAGTCCCCGGGGAGGGTACGAGCAGTACTTC
few	TRBV2	TRBJ1-5	.	CASRVQGGSGNQPQHF	TGTGCCAGCAGGGTCCAGGGAGGGTCTGGCAATCAGCCCCAGCATTTT
.	TRBV7-9	TRBJ2-7	TRBD2	CASSLHGTNEQYF	TGTGCCAGCAGCTTACACGGGACTAACGAGCAGTACTTC
.	TRBV27	TRBJ1-1	.	CASSSETEAFF	TGTGCCAGCAGCTCGGAAACTGAAGCTTTCTTT
.	TRBV18	TRBJ2-5	.	CASSPDRAGETQYF	TGTGCCAGCTCACCAGACAGGGCGGGGGAGACCCAGTACTTC